The clone carrying this T cell receptor (beta chain) has only a few counts. Individual cDNA molecules in this library carried unique molecular identifiers. Study processing details: A per-sample median of roughly 96,000 TCRs was observed, with counts ranging from roughly 20,000 to 750,000. Each CDR3 protein is one row after TCRdb ran MiXCR on the RACE reads. These V and J calls are TCRdb output, not the study's own analysis. Among some 70,000 distinct CDR3 sequences listed, approximately 11% were seen once. The data stem from a study of human T cells and chemical hapten exposure. Time point indicated: pre-sensitization, week 0. Treatment here: therapeutic diphenylcyclopropenone sensitization with weekly scalp DPC. The sequence was collected from a woman aged 45-65 years with alopecia areata. Some clones in this sample may be carry-over from other donors' samples. The sample here was whole blood, taken in connection with sensitization to the hapten diphenylcyclopropenone (DPC).

The CDR3 DNA follows: TGTGCCAGCAGTTTCAGTCGGAACACTGAAGCTTTCTTT. Encoded protein: CASSFSRNTEAFF. J is TRBJ1-1 and V is TRBV11-1; the D is unclear. CDR1 SGHAT and CDR2 FQDESV come from the germline V gene (reference sequence). This CDR3 region has 13 residues. V gave up 6 bases and J gave up 1 base, with 9 bases separating them.